This T cell receptor beta chain is from a study of response to subunit inactivated influenza vaccine. Ten or more counts support this clonotype. TCRdb re-called the RT-PCR reads with MiXCR, one entry per CDR3 protein. Among hundreds of thousands of distinct CDR3 sequences listed, 7.6% were seen once. This CDR3 spans 15 amino acids. The germline V gene has CDR1 ENHRY and CDR2 SYGVKD. V shed 3 bases, J shed 0 bases, and the junction held 3 bases outside the gene matches. The gene calls are TRBV10-3 and TRBJ1-2; TRBD1 aligns across 8 bases. The clonotype comes from a man in his fifties or sixties who received an inactivated influenza vaccine. The material was PBMCs from blood, obtained roughly 24 months after vaccination. The CDR3 loop reads CAISDLGQANYGYTF. The CDR3, as DNA: TGTGCCATCAGTGACCTGGGACAGGCTAACTATGGCTACACCTTC.